Reported below is one T cell receptor (beta chain). Produced via immunoSEQ multiplex PCR; TCRdb's table is partial and in-frame only. In the table there are around 17,000 clones, roughly 69% of which are singletons. This record belongs to a study of neoadjuvant anti-PD-1 for oral cavity cancer. The length of the CDR3 is 14 residues. Germline-derived CDR1 and CDR2 are SGHNT and YYREEE (reference sequence). Trimming cost V 4 bases and J 0 bases, with 9 bases left between them. The chain recombines TRBV5-4 with TRBJ2-3; D is unresolved. Sequenced material: PBMCs, taken before nivolumab (anti-PD-1) treatment. This receptor was identified in a person between 40 and 85 years old with oral cavity squamous cell carcinoma. The CDR3 DNA follows: TGTGCCAGCAGCCTTAGCAGTAGCACAGATACGCAGTATTTT. This gives the protein CASSLSSSTDTQYF.